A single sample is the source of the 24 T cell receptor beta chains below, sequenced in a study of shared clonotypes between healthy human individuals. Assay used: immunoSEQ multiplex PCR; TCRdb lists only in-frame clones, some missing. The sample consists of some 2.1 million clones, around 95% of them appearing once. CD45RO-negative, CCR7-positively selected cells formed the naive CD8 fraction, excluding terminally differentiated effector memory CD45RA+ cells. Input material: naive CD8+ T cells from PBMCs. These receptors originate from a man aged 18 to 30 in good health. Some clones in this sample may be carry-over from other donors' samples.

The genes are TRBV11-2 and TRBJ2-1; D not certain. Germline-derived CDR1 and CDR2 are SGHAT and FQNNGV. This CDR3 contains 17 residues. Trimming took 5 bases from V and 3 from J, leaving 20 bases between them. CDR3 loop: CASSPPWVGPLYNEQFF. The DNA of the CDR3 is TGTGCCAGCAGCCCCCCTTGGGTCGGCCCCCTCTACAATGAGCAGTTCTTC.

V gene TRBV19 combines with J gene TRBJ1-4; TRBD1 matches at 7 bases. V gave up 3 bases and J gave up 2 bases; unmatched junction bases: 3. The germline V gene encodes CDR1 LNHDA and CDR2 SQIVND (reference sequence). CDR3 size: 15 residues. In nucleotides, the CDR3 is TGTGCCAGTAGTATGATGGGACAGACTAATGAAAAACTGTTTTTT. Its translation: CASSMMGQTNEKLFF.

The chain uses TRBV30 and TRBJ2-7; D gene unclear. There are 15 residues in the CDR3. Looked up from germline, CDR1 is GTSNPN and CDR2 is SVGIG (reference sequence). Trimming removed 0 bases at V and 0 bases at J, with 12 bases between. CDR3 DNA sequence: TGTGCCTGGAGTGTCCTAACAGTCGGCTCCTACGAGCAGTACTTC. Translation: CAWSVLTVGSYEQYF.

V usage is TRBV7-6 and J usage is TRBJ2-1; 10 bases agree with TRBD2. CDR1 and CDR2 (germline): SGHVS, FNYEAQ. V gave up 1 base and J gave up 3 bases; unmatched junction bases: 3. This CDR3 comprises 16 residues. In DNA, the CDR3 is TGTGCCAGCAGCTTAGAAGCTAGCGGGAGCTACAATGAGCAGTTCTTC. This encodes CASSLEASGSYNEQFF.

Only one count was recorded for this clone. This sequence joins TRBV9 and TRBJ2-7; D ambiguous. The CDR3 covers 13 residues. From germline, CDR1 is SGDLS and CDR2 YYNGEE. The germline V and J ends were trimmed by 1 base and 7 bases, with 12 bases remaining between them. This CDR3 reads CASSVTGLNEQYF. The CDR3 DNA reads TGTGCCAGCAGCGTAACCGGGTTAAATGAGCAGTACTTC.

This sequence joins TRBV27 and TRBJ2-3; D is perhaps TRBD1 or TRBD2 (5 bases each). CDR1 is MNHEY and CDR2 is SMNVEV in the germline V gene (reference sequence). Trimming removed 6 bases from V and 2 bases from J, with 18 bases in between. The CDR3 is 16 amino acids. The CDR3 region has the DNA TGTGCCAGCAGGCCCCGGGACCGGCGGCACACAGATACGCAGTATTTT. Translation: CASRPRDRRHTDTQYF.

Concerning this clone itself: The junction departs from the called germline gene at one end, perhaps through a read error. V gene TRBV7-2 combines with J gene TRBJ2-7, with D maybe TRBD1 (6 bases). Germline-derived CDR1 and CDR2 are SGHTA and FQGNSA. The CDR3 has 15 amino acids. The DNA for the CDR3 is TGTGCCAGCAGCTTACGAGGGGGAATCTCCTACGAGCAGTATTTC. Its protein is CASSLRGGISYEQYF.

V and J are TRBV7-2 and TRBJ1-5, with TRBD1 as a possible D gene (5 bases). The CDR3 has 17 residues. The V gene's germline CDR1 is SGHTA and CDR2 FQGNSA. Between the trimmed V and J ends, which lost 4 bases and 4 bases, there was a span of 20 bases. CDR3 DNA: TGTGCCAGCAGCTCCGGGACGGGCGGTTCCGGTAATCAGCCCCAGCATTTT. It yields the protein CASSSGTGGSGNQPQHF.

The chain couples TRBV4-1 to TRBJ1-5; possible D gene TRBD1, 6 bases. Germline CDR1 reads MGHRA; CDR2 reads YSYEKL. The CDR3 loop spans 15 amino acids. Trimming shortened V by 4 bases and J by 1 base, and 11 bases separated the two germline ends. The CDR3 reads CASSPRQVSNQPQHF. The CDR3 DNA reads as TGCGCCAGCAGCCCTAGACAGGTGAGCAATCAGCCCCAGCATTTT.

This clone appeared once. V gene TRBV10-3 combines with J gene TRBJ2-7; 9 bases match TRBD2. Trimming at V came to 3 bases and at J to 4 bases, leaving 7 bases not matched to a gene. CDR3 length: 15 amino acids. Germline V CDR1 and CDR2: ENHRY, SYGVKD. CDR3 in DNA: TGTGCCATCAGTGAAGGCGGGAGGGCCGAATACGAGCAGTACTTC. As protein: CAISEGGRAEYEQYF.

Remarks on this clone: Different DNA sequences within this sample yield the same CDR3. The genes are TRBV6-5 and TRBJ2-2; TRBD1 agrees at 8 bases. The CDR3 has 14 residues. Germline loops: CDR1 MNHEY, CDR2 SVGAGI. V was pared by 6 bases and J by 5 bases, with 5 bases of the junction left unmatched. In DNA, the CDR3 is TGTGCCAGCAGCAGGACAGGGTATACCGGGGAGCTGTTTTTT. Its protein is CASSRTGYTGELFF.

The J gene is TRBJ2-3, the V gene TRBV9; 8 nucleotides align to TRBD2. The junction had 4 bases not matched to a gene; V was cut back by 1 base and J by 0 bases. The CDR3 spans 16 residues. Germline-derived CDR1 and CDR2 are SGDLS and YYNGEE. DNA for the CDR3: TGTGCCAGCAGCGTACGGCGGGAGGAGAGCACAGATACGCAGTATTTT. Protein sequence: CASSVRREESTDTQYF.

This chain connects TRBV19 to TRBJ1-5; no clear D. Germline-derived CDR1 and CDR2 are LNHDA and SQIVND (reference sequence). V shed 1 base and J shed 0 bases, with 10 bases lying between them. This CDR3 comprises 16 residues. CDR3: CASSIVGFTSNQPQHF. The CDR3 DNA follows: TGTGCCAGTAGTATAGTCGGATTTACTAGCAATCAGCCCCAGCATTTT.

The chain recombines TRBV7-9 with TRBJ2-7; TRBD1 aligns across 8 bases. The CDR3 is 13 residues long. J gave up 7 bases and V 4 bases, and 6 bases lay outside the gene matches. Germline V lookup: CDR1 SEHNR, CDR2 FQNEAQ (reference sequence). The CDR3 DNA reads TGTGCCAGCAGCTCCCCCGACAGGGGAGAGCAGTACTTC. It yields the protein CASSSPDRGEQYF. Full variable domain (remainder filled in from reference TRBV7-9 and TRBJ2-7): DTGVSQNPRHKITKRGQNVTFRCDPISEHNRLYWYRQTLGQGPEFLTYFQNEAQLEKSRLLSDRFSAERPKGSFSTLEIQRTEQGDSAMYLCASSSPDRGEQYFGPGTRLTVT.

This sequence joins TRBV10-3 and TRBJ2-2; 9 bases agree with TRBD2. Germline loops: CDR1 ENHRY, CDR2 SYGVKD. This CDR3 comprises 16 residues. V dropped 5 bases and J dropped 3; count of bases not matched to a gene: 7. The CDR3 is CAISSTSGLYTGELFF. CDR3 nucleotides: TGTGCCATCAGTTCGACTAGCGGCCTATACACCGGGGAGCTGTTTTTT.

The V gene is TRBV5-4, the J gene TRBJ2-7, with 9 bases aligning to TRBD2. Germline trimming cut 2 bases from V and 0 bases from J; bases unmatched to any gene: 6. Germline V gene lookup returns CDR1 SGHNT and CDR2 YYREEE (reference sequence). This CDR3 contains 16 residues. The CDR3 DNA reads TGTGCCAGCAGCTTTTTAGGTAGCGGGGGCTCCTACGAGCAGTACTTC. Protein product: CASSFLGSGGSYEQYF. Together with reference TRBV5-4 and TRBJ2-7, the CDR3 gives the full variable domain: ETGVTQSPTHLIKTRGQQVTLRCSSQSGHNTVSWYQQALGQGPQFIFQYYREEENGRGNFPPRFSGLQFPNYSSELNVNALELDDSALYLCASSFLGSGGSYEQYFGPGTRLTVT.

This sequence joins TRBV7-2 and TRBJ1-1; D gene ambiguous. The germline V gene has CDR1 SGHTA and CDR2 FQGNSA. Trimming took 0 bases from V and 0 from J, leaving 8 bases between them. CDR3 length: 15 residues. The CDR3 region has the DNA TGTGCCAGCAGCTTAGCAGGTTGGGTGAACACTGAAGCTTTCTTT. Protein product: CASSLAGWVNTEAFF.

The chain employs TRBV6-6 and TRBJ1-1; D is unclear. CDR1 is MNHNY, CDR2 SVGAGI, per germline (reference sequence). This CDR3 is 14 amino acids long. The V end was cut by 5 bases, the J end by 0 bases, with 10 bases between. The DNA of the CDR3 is TGTGCCAGCAGTCCCTCGAATCTGAACACTGAAGCTTTCTTT. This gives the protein CASSPSNLNTEAFF.

CDR3 DNA: TGTGCCATCAGCGGCGGACATTACTATGGCTACACCTTC. Residues: CAISGGHYYGYTF. The chain combines TRBV10-3 with TRBJ1-2, with D possibly matching TRBD1 (5 bases). The CDR3 is 13 residues long. V lost 6 bases and J 3 bases, leaving 11 bases between the germline ends. The germline V gene encodes CDR1 ENHRY and CDR2 SYGVKD.

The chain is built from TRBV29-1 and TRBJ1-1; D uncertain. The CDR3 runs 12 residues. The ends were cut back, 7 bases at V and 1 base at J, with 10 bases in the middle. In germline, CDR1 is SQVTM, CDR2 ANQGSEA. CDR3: CSATFPNTEAFF. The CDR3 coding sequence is TGCAGCGCCACTTTCCCGAACACTGAAGCTTTCTTT.

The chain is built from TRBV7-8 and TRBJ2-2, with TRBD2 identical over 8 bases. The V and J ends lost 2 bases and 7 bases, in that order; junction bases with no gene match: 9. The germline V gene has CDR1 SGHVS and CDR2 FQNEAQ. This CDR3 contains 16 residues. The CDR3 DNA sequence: TGTGCCAGCAGCTTATACGCAGGACTAGCTGTCGGGGAGCTGTTTTTT. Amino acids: CASSLYAGLAVGELFF.

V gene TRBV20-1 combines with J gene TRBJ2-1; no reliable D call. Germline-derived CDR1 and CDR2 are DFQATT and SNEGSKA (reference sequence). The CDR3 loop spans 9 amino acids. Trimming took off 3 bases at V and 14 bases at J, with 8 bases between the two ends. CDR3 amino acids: CSASPREFF. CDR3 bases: TGCAGTGCTAGCCCTCGTGAGTTCTTC.

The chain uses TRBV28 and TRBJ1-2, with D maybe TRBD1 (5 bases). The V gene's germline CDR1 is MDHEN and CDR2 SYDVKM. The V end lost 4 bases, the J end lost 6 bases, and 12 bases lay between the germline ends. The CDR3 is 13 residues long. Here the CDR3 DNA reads TGTGCCAGCAGTTCCCTGACAGATCATGGCTACACCTTC. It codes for CASSSLTDHGYTF.

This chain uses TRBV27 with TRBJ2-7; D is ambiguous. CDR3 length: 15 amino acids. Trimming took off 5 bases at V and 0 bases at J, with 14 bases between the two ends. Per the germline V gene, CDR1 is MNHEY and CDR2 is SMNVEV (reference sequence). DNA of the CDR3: TGTGCCAGCAGTCCCACCGGGCTAAGCTCCTACGAGCAGTACTTC. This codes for CASSPTGLSSYEQYF.